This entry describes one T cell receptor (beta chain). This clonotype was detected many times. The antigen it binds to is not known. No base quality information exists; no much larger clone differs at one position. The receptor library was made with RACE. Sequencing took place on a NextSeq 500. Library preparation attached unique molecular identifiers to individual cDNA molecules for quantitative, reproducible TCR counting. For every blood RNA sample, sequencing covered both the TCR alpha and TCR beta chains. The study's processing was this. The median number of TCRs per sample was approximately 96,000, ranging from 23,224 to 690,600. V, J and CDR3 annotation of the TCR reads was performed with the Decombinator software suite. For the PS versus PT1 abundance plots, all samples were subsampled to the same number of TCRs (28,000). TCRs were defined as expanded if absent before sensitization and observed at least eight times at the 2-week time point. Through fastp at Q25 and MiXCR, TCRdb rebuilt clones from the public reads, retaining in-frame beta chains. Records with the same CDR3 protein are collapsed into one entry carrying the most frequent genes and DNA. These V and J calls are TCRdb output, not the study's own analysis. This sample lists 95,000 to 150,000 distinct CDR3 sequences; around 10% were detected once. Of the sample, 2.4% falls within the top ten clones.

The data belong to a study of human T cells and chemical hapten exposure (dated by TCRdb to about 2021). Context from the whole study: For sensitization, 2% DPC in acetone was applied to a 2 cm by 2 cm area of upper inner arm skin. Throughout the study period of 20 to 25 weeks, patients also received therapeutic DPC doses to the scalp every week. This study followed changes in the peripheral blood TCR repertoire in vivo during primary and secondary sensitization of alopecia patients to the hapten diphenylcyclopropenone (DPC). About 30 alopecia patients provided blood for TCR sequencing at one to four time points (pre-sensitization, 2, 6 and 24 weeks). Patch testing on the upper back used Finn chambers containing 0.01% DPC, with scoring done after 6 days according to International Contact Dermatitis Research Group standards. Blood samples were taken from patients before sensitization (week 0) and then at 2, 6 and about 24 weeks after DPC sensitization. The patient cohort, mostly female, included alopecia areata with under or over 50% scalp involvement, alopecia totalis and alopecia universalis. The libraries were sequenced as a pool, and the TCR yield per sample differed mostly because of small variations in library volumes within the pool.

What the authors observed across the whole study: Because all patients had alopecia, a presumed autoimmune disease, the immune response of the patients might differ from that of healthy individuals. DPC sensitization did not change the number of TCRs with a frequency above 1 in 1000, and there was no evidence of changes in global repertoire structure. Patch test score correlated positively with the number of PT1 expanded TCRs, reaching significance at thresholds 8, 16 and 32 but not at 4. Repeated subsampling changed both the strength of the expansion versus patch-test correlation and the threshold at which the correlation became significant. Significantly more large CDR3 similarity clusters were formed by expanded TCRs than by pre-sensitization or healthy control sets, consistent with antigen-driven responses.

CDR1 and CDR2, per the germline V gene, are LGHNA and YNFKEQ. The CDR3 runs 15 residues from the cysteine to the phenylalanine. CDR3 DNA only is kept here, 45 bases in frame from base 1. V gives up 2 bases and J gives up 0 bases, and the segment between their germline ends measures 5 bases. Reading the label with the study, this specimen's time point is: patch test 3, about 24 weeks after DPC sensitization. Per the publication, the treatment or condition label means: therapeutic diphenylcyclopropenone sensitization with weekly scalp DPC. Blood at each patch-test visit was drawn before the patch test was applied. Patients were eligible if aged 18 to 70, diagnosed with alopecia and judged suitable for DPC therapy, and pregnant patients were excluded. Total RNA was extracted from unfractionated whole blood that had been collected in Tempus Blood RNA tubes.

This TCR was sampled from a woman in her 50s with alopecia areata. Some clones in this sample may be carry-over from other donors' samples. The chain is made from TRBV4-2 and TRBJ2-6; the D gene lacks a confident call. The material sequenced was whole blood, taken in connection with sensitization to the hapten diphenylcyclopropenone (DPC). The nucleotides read TGTGCCAGCAGCCAAAGTACCTCTGGGGCCAACGTCCTGACTTTC. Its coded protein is CASSQSTSGANVLTF.